This TCR beta chain was sequenced for a study of vaccination and CD4 T cells after COVID-19. A note on this clonotype: Its antigen is still unknown.

Deletions cut 3 bases from V and 7 bases from J, with 9 bases between. This CDR3 has 12 amino acids. Germline loops: CDR1 LNHDA, CDR2 SQIVND (reference sequence). Treatment specified: roughly ten-day PBMC culture with coronavirus spike peptide pools or control peptides (ViraFEST assay). The study sequenced cultured CD4+ T cell DNA using the Oncomine TCR Beta short-read assay. TCRdb recomputed calls from the PCR reads with MiXCR, one row per CDR3 protein. This sample has about 23,000 distinct CDR3 sequences, with roughly 68% found just once. The material sequenced was CD4+ T cells from blood, cultured in vitro, taken after SARS-CoV-2 vaccination. The clonotype was recovered from a human donor who received a COVID-19 vaccine. The rearrangement links TRBV19 to TRBJ1-2; D perhaps matches TRBD1 (6 bases). The CDR3, as DNA: TGTGCCAGTAGTATTGCAGGGGTTGGCTACACCTTC. It translates to CASSIAGVGYTF.